The sequence of this T cell receptor (beta chain) was determined in a study of T cells in Graves' hyperthyroidism and ophthalmopathy. General study points: Ophthalmopathy was model-predicted a median about 7.1 months pre-onset. Most thyroid-expanded clonotypes above 0.001 were also found in blood.

What was amplified from RNA transcripts were TCR beta CDR3 regions. TCR CDR3 regions were first amplified by RT-PCR with HTBI primers. Each CDR3 protein gets one entry after TCRdb re-called the multiplex PCR reads with MiXCR. The data hold around 300,000 distinct CDR3 sequences, with roughly 13% observed a single time. Clinical Activity Scores of at least 3, NOSPECS grades of at least 4 and durations under 3 months characterized ophthalmopathy patients. Orbital computed tomography, thyroid ultrasound, serum thyroxine and TRAb, and clinical symptoms together informed the diagnoses. With 7 bases clipped from V and 1 base from J, the junction kept 2 bases outside the gene matches. Germline V gene sequence: CDR1 LGHDT, CDR2 YNNKEL (reference sequence). This CDR3 has 13 amino acids. This clonotype was recorded a few times. What it binds is unknown.

The chain recombines TRBV3-1 with TRBJ1-1, with TRBD1 identical over 8 bases. Material: blood. This receptor was identified in a woman between 40 and 50 years old with Graves' ophthalmopathy. CDR3 region: CASKQGENTEAFF. CDR3 bases: TGTGCCAGCAAACAGGGGGAGAACACTGAAGCTTTCTTT.